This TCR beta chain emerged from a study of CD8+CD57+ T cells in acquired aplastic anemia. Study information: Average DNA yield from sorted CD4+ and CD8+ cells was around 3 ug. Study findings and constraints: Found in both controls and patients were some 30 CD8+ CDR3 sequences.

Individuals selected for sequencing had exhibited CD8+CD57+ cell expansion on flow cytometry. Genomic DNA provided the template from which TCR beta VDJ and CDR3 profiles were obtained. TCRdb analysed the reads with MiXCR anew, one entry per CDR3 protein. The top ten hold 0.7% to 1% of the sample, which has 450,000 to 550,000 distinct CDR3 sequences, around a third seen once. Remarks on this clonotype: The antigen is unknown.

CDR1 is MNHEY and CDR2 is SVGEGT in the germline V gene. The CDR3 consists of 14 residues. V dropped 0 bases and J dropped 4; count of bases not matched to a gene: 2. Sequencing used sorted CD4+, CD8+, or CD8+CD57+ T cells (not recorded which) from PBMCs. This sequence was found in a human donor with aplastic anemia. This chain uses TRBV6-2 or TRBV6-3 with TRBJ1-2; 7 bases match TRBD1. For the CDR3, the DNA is TGTGCCAGCAGTTACTCAGGGGGCGTCTATGGCTACACCTTC. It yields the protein CASSYSGGVYGYTF.